These T cell receptor beta chains were read from a single sample in a study of cytomegalovirus exposure and HLA in healthy donors. Profiling relied on immunoSEQ multiplex PCR, and the TCRdb table lists in-frame clones only, not all of them. Here the sample spans around 170,000 clones, around 78% being singletons. The specimen was PBMCs. These receptors originate from a woman aged 50 to 60 in good health and CMV-seropositive. The CDR3 runs from the conserved cysteine through the conserved F or W. Each record gives: J gene, V gene, D gene, CDR3 protein. The D gene is left open where the match is weak.

j_call: TRBJ2-3; v_call: TRBV10-1; d_call: TRBD1; cdr3_aa: CASSRRRQGTDTQYF
j_call: TRBJ2-5; v_call: TRBV25-1; d_call: NA; cdr3_aa: CASRRGTSRTQYF
j_call: TRBJ1-2; v_call: TRBV19; d_call: TRBD1; cdr3_aa: CASSRGQGDGYTF
j_call: TRBJ1-6; v_call: TRBV6-5; d_call: NA; cdr3_aa: CASNTEDGFNSPLHF
j_call: TRBJ2-5; v_call: TRBV19; d_call: NA; cdr3_aa: CASSHPRGREETQYF
j_call: TRBJ1-3; v_call: TRBV7-9; d_call: NA; cdr3_aa: CASTAAAAGSGNTIYF
j_call: TRBJ1-6; v_call: TRBV5-1; d_call: NA; cdr3_aa: CASSSEQTINSPLHF
j_call: TRBJ1-1; v_call: TRBV6-1; d_call: NA; cdr3_aa: CASSEAEGRTPAFF
j_call: TRBJ2-2; v_call: TRBV10-3; d_call: TRBD1; cdr3_aa: CATAAGQGSGSTGELFF
j_call: TRBJ1-2; v_call: TRBV7-2; d_call: NA; cdr3_aa: CASSLFGQYNYGYTF
j_call: TRBJ2-7; v_call: TRBV28; d_call: NA; cdr3_aa: CASSPTAASSYEQYF
j_call: TRBJ2-7; v_call: TRBV25-1; d_call: TRBD1; cdr3_aa: CASSDRTGAGYEQYF
j_call: TRBJ2-3; v_call: TRBV5-6; d_call: NA; cdr3_aa: CASSSAQATDTQYF
j_call: TRBJ2-1; v_call: TRBV5-5; d_call: NA; cdr3_aa: CASSHTPGSYNEQFF
j_call: TRBJ1-1; v_call: TRBV7-2; d_call: NA; cdr3_aa: CASSPLRGGNTEAFF
j_call: TRBJ2-7; v_call: TRBV12-5; d_call: TRBD1; cdr3_aa: CARTTTEGQGAYEQYF